The rows below give T cell receptor beta chains drawn from one sample of a study of blood T cell repertoires in COVID-19. The data were produced by immunoSEQ multiplex PCR, yet TCRdb's version contains in-frame clones alone and is incomplete. The data show roughly 250,000 clones, 85% to 90% seen once. Sequenced material: PBMCs or T cells enriched from blood (not recorded which). These receptors were taken from a woman between 50 and 59 years old who had recovered from COVID-19. Each CDR3 is given with its conserved first and last residue. Fields, in order: J gene, D gene, V gene, CDR3 protein, CDR3 DNA. The D gene is left open where the match is weak.

>TRBJ2-1|-|TRBV6-4
CASSDEVNNEQFF
TGTGCCAGCAGTGATGAGGTTAACAATGAGCAGTTCTTC
>TRBJ2-7|-|TRBV6-5
CASSRGSETYEQYF
TGTGCCAGCAGCAGGGGAAGTGAGACCTACGAGCAGTACTTC
>TRBJ2-3|TRBD1|TRBV6-2/TRBV6-3
CASSTTGTGTDTQYF
TGTGCCAGCAGTACTACCGGGACAGGCACAGATACGCAGTATTTT
>TRBJ1-4|-|TRBV28
CASSFFGNEKLFF
TGTGCCAGCAGTTTTTTCGGTAATGAAAAACTGTTTTTT
>TRBJ2-7|TRBD2|TRBV28
CASSSFRGGSLFHEQYF
TGTGCCAGCAGTTCTTTTAGGGGCGGGAGTCTTTTTCACGAGCAGTACTTC
>TRBJ1-2|-|TRBV27
CASSSYPLWGYTF
TGTGCCAGCAGTTCTTATCCCCTATGGGGCTACACCTTC
>TRBJ1-1|-|TRBV28
CASSSSGVEAFF
TGTGCCAGCAGTTCCTCAGGGGTAGAAGCTTTCTTT
>TRBJ1-1|TRBD1|TRBV6-5
CASSTRDRGGTEAFF
TGTGCCAGCAGTACGCGGGACAGGGGGGGGACTGAAGCTTTCTTT
>TRBJ2-7|TRBD2|TRBV15
CATSRVGGSSYEQYF
TGTGCCACCAGCAGAGTGGGCGGGAGCTCCTACGAGCAGTACTTC
>TRBJ1-1|-|TRBV27
CASSQQGNTEAFF
TGTGCCAGCAGTCAACAGGGAAACACTGAAGCTTTCTTT
>TRBJ2-3|-|TRBV19
CASSISGRHTDTQYF
TGTGCCAGTAGTATATCCGGGAGACACACAGATACGCAGTATTTT
>TRBJ2-3|-|TRBV9
CASSVGRDRRTDTQYF
TGTGCCAGCAGCGTAGGGAGGGACCGCCGCACAGATACGCAGTATTTT
>TRBJ1-1|-|TRBV18
CASSPSTEAFF
TGTGCCAGCTCACCTAGCACTGAAGCTTTCTTT
>TRBJ1-1|TRBD1|TRBV4-2
CASSQGQGGTEAFF
TGTGCCAGCAGCCAAGGACAGGGTGGCACTGAAGCTTTCTTT
>TRBJ1-1|-|TRBV12-5
CASGWGGFTEAFF
TGTGCTAGTGGTTGGGGGGGTTTCACTGAAGCTTTCTTT
>TRBJ1-1|-|TRBV7-3
CASSRTAGAGTTEAFF
TGTGCCAGCAGCCGAACCGCGGGCGCGGGCACCACTGAAGCTTTCTTT